This T cell receptor beta chain emerged from a study of T cell responses to AZD1222 COVID-19 vaccine. Study context: Recipients boosted at about 4 weeks or about 12 weeks are pooled. General study points: Among AZD1222 vaccinees, only five or six were seropositive at baseline. Spike-specific TCR repertoires showed rising breadth and depth after two AZD1222 doses. Spike was spanned by vaccine-associated CD4 TCRs, with dominance at 160-218 and 743-854.

Profiling relied on immunoSEQ multiplex PCR, and the TCRdb table lists in-frame clones only, not all of them. The sample has fewer than 85,000 clones; around 89% are singletons. On this clone itself: Its antigen is unidentified.

This CDR3 region has 14 residues. Germline loops: CDR1 SGHAT, CDR2 FQNNGV. V dropped 0 bases and J dropped 0 bases, with 5 bases sitting between them. The chain combines TRBV11-2 with TRBJ1-1, with D possibly TRBD1 on 5 matching bases. The origin of this receptor is an adult in good health. The sequenced sample was peripheral blood, obtained on day 0 of AZD1222 vaccination. The CDR3 DNA reads as TGTGCCAGCAGCTTAGAGACAGTGAACACTGAAGCTTTCTTT. This codes for CASSLETVNTEAFF.